A selection of T cell receptor beta chains follows, all from one sample in a study of cytomegalovirus exposure and HLA in healthy donors. Profiled with immunoSEQ multiplex PCR; TCRdb holds only in-frame clones, not every one. The data hold 85,000 to 130,000 clones, with approximately 79% observed a single time. Sequencing was performed on PBMCs. The origin of the receptors is a man in his sixties in good health and CMV-seropositive. Each CDR3 is given with its conserved first and last residue. D genes are given only for firm matches. The size of a clone is reported for some rows only, either as once, few or many, or as a class for expanded clones.

TRBV30,TRBJ2-1,TRBD2,.,CAWSKGTSGGADEQFF,TGTGCCTGGAGTAAGGGGACTAGCGGGGGGGCTGATGAGCAGTTCTTC
TRBV7-9,TRBJ2-2,TRBD1,.,CASSLGTGATGELFF,TGTGCCAGCAGCTTAGGGACAGGGGCCACCGGGGAGCTGTTTTTT
TRBV7-2,TRBJ2-7,TRBD1,.,CASSPSPGGYEQYF,TGTGCCAGCAGCCCCTCCCCAGGGGGTTACGAGCAGTACTTC
TRBV5-1,TRBJ2-3,.,.,CATTGGGRTDTQYF,TGCGCCACCACCGGAGGCGGTCGCACAGATACGCAGTATTTT
TRBV6-1,TRBJ2-7,TRBD1,.,CASNTGGLNEQYF,TGTGCCAGCAATACAGGGGGCCTTAACGAGCAGTACTTC
TRBV29-1,TRBJ2-7,TRBD1,.,CSVEPWTGGLYF,TGCAGCGTTGAACCCTGGACAGGGGGCCTGTACTTC
TRBV6-1,TRBJ1-1,.,.,CASSAPWTVGITEAFF,TGTGCCAGCAGTGCGCCCTGGACAGTCGGGATCACTGAAGCTTTCTTT
TRBV7-9,TRBJ1-2,.,.,CASSRLGGAGYTF,TGTGCCAGCAGCCGCCTGGGGGGAGCTGGCTACACCTTC
TRBV9,TRBJ1-1,.,.,CASSPLDRNTEAFF,TGTGCCAGCAGCCCCTTGGACAGGAACACTGAAGCTTTCTTT
TRBV5-1,TRBJ2-3,TRBD2,.,CASSSRTSGGPTDTQYF,TGCGCCAGCAGCTCCCGGACTAGCGGGGGGCCCACAGATACGCAGTATTTT
TRBV2,TRBJ1-1,.,few,CASKLNTEAFF,TGTGCCAGCAAGCTTAACACTGAAGCTTTCTTT
TRBV9,TRBJ1-2,.,.,CASSGYRVTEAGYTF,TGTGCCAGCAGCGGATACAGGGTTACAGAGGCTGGCTACACCTTC
TRBV25-1,TRBJ2-2,.,.,CASSTPGLSNTGELFF,TGTGCCAGCAGTACCCCGGGTCTCTCGAACACCGGGGAGCTGTTTTTT
TRBV27,TRBJ2-3,.,.,CAARRGDTQYF,TGTGCCGCCCGGCGGGGCGATACGCAGTATTTT